This record covers a single T cell receptor (beta chain). No antigen is known for it. Amplification used 60 Vbeta primers and 13 Jbeta primers. Sequencing used immunoSEQ multiplex PCR; TCRdb keeps in-frame clones, though not all of them. The sample contains 140,000 or so clones, roughly 72% of which appear only once. The V gene end was trimmed by 0 bases and the J gene end by 3 bases; junction bases not matched to a gene: 7. Germline V lookup: CDR1 LNHNV, CDR2 YYDKDF (reference sequence). This CDR3 spans 16 amino acids. The record originates from a study of cytomegalovirus exposure and HLA in healthy donors. Points from the study as a whole: The study flagged about 150 TCR beta chains as cytomegalovirus-associated. Highest at DRB1 and lowest at HLA-C, TCR association rates differed among HLA loci in a later analysis. In an earlier analysis, productive rearrangement rates for most beta V segments clustered near 87% or 30%.

This TCR derives from a man aged 35 to 55 in good health and CMV-seronegative. The sample comprised PBMCs. This chain uses TRBV15 with TRBJ2-5, with 7 nucleotides matching TRBD2. CDR3 loop: CATSREGGSLEETQYF. DNA of the CDR3: TGTGCCACCAGCAGAGAAGGCGGGAGTCTGGAAGAGACCCAGTACTTC.